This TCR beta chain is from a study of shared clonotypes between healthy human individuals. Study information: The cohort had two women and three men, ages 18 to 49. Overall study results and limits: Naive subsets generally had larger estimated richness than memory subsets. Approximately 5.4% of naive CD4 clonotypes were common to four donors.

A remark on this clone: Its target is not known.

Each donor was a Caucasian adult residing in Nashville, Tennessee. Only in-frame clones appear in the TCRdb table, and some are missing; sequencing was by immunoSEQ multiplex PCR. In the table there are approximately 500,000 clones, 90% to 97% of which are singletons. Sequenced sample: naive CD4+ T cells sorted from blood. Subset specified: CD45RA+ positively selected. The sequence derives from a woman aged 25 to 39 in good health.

The CDR3 bases are TGTGCCAGTAGTATTCGGGGCTCTGAAGCTTTCTTT. It translates to CASSIRGSEAFF. The V call is TRBV19, the J call TRBJ1-1, with D maybe TRBD1 (5 bases). V lost 3 bases and J lost 6, with 8 bases in between. CDR1 and CDR2 from the germline V gene are LNHDA and SQIVND (reference sequence). The CDR3 has 12 amino acids.